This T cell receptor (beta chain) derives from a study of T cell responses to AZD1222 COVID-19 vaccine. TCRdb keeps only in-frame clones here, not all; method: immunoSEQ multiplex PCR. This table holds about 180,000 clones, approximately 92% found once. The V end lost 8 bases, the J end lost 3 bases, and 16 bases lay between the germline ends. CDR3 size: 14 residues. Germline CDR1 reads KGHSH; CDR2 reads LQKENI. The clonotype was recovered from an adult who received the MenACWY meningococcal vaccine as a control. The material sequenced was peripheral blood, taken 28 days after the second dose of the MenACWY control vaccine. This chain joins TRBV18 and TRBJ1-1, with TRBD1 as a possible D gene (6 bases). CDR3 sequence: CASLKVQGDTEAFF. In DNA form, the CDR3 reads TGTGCCAGCCTCAAAGTACAGGGCGACACTGAAGCTTTCTTT.